The subject of this entry is one T cell receptor beta chain. What this receptor recognizes is not known. No base qualities exist here, and no much larger clone lies one base off it. The meaning of the sample's time point label: baseline pretreatment blood. The treatment or condition label on this specimen signifies: 15 Gy SBRT to primary tumor, nephrectomy 4 weeks later. To follow tumor-enriched clonotypes, serial peripheral blood was collected from radiation-treated patients at baseline and at 2 weeks and 4 weeks after SBRT. All patients had renal cell carcinoma with clear cell pathology. The QIAamp DNA Blood Mini Kit (Qiagen) was used to prepare genomic DNA for TCR sequencing. Only samples passing all quality control checks were included in the analyses. As encoded in the germline V gene (reference sequence), CDR1 is MNHNY while CDR2 is SVGAGI. Including cysteine and phenylalanine, the CDR3 has 14 amino acids. Of all the DNA, just the CDR3 is kept, 42 bases in frame from base 1. Cut back by 2 bases and 1 base, the V and J ends lie 5 bases apart.

The sample belongs to a study of radiation and T cells in renal cell carcinoma (dated by TCRdb to 2018 to 2020). A note on the overall study: Samples were obtained from a clinical trial, in which 15 Gy stereotactic body radiation therapy was delivered to primary renal cell carcinomas and nephrectomy was performed 4 weeks later. A total of 53 samples underwent TCR beta sequencing, made up of roughly 26 tumors and around 27 peripheral blood samples. Across all 53 samples, 4,016,671 unique CDR3 nucleotide sequences encoding around 2.8 million unique CDR3 amino acid sequences were identified.

The full study reports these points: Because pretreatment tumor biopsies were not available, the study could not determine whether clonotypes were already present within the tumor at baseline. Effects of radiation dose or scheduling on the TCR repertoire could not be addressed with the single-armed trial design. Top tumor clonotypes rose in blood from baseline to 2 weeks post-radiation, then contracted by 4 weeks, suggesting transient expansion of tumor-resident clones. Tracking of blood repertoire dynamics stopped at around 4 weeks after treatment, with no follow-up past that point.

TCR beta libraries were generated from genomic DNA with the immunoSEQ kit, following the manufacturer's recommendations. To prepare the libraries, a first multiplex PCR with proprietary primers was run, followed by a second PCR that added unique barcodes, and a bead cleanup was done after each round. Each sample batch included a kit-provided positive control reaction and a negative control reaction. The final libraries underwent checking on an Agilent 4200 TapeStation D1000 ScreenTape, volumetric pooling, and quantification by qPCR. Sequencing ran on an Illumina NextSeq500 with a MidOutput 150-cycle cartridge, using 156 Read1 and 15 Index1 cycles with kit custom primers. The pooled library was loaded at approximately 0.98 pM with approximately 18% PhiX control spiked in. The original methods were these. The vendor-processed data were analyzed in R, and a clonotype was defined as all T cells that share the same CDR3 nucleotide sequence. For clone abundance analyses, frequencies were normalized to the 10,000 most abundant clones in each sample. Public T cell clones, which averaged fewer than five per sample, were excluded before analysis. Tumor-enriched clonotypes and baseline blood-enriched clonotypes were defined as those with an abundance difference of at least 32-fold between compartments. A beta-binomial differential abundance model was used to identify clonotypes that were expanded or contracted between blood time points. The Baroni-Urbani and Buser coefficient was used to measure tumor-blood repertoire similarity, and groups were compared with two-tailed Wilcoxon tests in R. The table comes from immuneACCESS by way of TCRdb, which keeps in-frame sequences with V and J called. Part of the clones is missing from these tables; in studies checked, under half for an unresolved V gene and the rest for unknown reasons. From that table come the V and J calls and clone size; the DNA was used to work out D and trimming. The sample includes 100,000 to 150,000 clones, with approximately 78% observed a single time. Jointly, the top ten make up less than 3.5% of the sample.

The source of this sequence is a woman aged 60-70 years with renal cell carcinoma. The material was blood, obtained from a patient whose treatment included radiotherapy and nephrectomy. The V and J genes are TRBV6-6 and TRBJ2-2, with no reliable assignment of the D segment. The DNA is TGTGCCAGCAGTTACAGTCTGAACACCGGGGAGCTGTTTTTT. It specifies CASSYSLNTGELFF.